This T cell receptor beta chain was observed in a study of CD4 T cells in relation to SARS-CoV-2 and coronaviruses (dated by TCRdb to the early 2020s). Regarding the complete study: Patient-derived lymphoblastoid cell lines were used to map the HLA restriction of shared crossreactive spike epitopes. A different, Illumina-based TCR-beta assay was used to sequence expansion assays from other donors in the study. Memory CD4+ T cell crossreactivity between SARS-CoV-2 and common cold coronavirus spike proteins was assessed at the TCR clonotype level in the study. The Adaptive Biotechnologies TCR-sequencing kit was used to sequence samples from three pre-COVID donors and the naive versus memory experiments, while other data came from Illumina-based sequencing. General findings and caveats noted by the study authors: Pre-pandemic and post-infection samples were not both contributed by any donor, so tracing of the source of pre-existing responses was limited. Crossreactivity analysis centred on spike protein, so crossreactivity against other viral proteins was not assessed. Significantly weaker SARS-CoV-2-driven expansion was shown by crossreactive clones than by monoreactive clones, consistent with antigenic imprinting. Small numbers of patients and of tested TCRs limited the study. Roughly 64% of donors had memory CD4+ clonotypes that crossrecognized SARS-CoV-2 and at least one common cold coronavirus spike. Naive versus memory sequencing indicated that memory recall responses, rather than primary responses primed during culture, are detected by the assay.

CD4+ T cells from unexposed donors were collected before the COVID-19 pandemic (2011-2018). To separate naive from memory CD4+ T cells, cryopreserved PBMCs first underwent CD4 enrichment and then EasySep naive CD4+ T cell enrichment. The leukapheresis product for the unexposed donors was obtained through commercial purchase. PBMCs were isolated from leukapheresis product or whole blood by Ficoll-Paque PLUS gradient centrifugation. PBMCs were either used fresh in the expansion assay or cryopreserved at -140 degrees C. The QIAamp Micro DNA Kit was used to extract genomic DNA from the CD4+ T cells. As regards this clone: Its binding antigen is unknown. Base qualities are not recorded, but no much larger clone differs from it by a single base.

The CDR3, from cysteine to phenylalanine, totals 13 residues. CDR3 DNA is the only sequence kept; it has 39 bases, read in frame from the first base. V and J are truncated by 10 bases and 5 bases respectively, leaving an intervening sequence of 17 bases. For CDR1 and CDR2, the germline V gene lists MNHEY and SVGAGI. DNA from uncultured naive and memory CD4+ T cells underwent immunoSEQ TCR-beta sequencing at deep resolution. The study's own analysis went as follows. During preprocessing, nonproductive sequences were discarded, as were any CDR3s that did not begin with C, did not end with F or W, or were shorter than 7 amino acids. Cultured and uncultured naive and memory CD4+ repertoires were searched for previously identified spike- and CEF-reactive CDR3s. CDR3 homology was measured as pairwise Levenshtein distance, computed with the stringdist R package after trimming three terminal residues from each end. TCRdb retrieved this table from immuneACCESS and kept in-frame rearrangements only. Not all clones are present; in checked studies, unresolved V genes account for under half, and no reason is known for the remainder. V and J calls and clone size come straight from that table; D and trimming were deduced from the DNA. This sample is represented by tens of thousands of clones; more than 85% of them were singletons. The top ten clonotypes cover roughly 0.21% of the sample.

Sequences were obtained from naive CD4+ T cells from PBMCs. The cell subset or site label, read with the paper, signifies: naive CD4+ T cells isolated by negative enrichment. The source of this sequence is a human donor in good health. The chain is made from TRBV6-5 and TRBJ2-5, with the D gene uncertain. The DNA reads as follows: TGTGCCACCGCCCCAACCCTTAGGGAGACCCAGTACTTC. The resulting protein is CATAPTLRETQYF.